This T cell receptor beta chain was documented in a study of CD8 T cells in ankylosing spondylitis. Study-wide results and limits: Characteristic, it appeared, of ankylosing spondylitis blood was a TCR beta motif of roughly 8 highly homologous variants.

CDR1 and CDR2 from the germline V gene are SGHKS and YYEKEE (reference sequence). CDR3 length: 14 residues. The V and J ends lost 1 base and 2 bases respectively, with 9 bases between them. MiXCR, applied by TCRdb to the 5' RACE reads, yields one record per CDR3 protein. The sample consists of hundreds of thousands of distinct CDR3 sequences, roughly 13% of them appearing once. For this clonotype: Its cognate antigen is unknown.

The sequence was obtained from a male donor with ankylosing spondylitis. The sequencing sample was made of blood, either unsorted or a sorted T cell fraction (not recorded which). The chain recombines TRBV5-5 with TRBJ1-1; D uncertain. CDR3 bases: TGTGCCAGCAGCTTGCGACATGTAAACACTGAAGCTTTCTTT. Translating gives CASSLRHVNTEAFF.